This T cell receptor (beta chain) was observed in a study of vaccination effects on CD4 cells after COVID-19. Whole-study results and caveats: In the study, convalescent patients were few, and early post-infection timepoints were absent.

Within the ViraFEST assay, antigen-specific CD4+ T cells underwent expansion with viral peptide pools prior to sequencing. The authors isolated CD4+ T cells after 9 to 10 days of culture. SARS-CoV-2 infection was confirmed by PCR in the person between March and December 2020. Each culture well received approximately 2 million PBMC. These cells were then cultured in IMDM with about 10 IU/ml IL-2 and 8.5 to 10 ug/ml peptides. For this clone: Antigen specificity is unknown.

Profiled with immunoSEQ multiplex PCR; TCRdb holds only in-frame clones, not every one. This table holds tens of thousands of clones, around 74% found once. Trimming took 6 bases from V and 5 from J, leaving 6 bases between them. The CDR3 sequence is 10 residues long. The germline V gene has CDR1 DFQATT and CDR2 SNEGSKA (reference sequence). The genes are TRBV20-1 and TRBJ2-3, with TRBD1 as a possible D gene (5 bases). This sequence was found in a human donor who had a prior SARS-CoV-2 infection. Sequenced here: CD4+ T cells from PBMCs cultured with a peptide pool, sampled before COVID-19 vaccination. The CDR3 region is CSATGDTQYF. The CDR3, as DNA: TGCAGTGCAACAGGAGATACGCAGTATTTT.